The 8 T cell receptor beta chains given below trace back to one sample, sequenced in a study of long-term antiretroviral therapy in people with HIV. It was version v3.0 of the immunoSEQ assay that was run at survey level. Assay used: immunoSEQ multiplex PCR; TCRdb lists only in-frame clones, some missing. The sample has some 20,000 clones, roughly 85% seen once. This specimen consisted of unsorted PBMCs, obtained less than 2.5 years after starting antiretroviral therapy. These receptors were taken from a man aged 40-49 years with HIV.

The chain links TRBV4-3 to TRBJ1-2, with TRBD1 matching 9 bases. From germline, CDR1 is LGHNA and CDR2 YSLEER. After removal of 0 bases from V and 8 bases from J, the junction contained 4 bases not matched to a gene. The CDR3 loop spans 14 amino acids. The DNA for the CDR3 is TGCGCCAGCAGCCAAGATGTAACAGGGGGCGGCTACACCTTC. Amino acids: CASSQDVTGGGYTF.

The chain carries TRBV10-3 and TRBJ1-5, with D possibly being TRBD1 (5 bases). This CDR3 has 16 amino acids. V gave up 0 bases and J gave up 6 bases, with 15 bases separating them. Germline V lookup: CDR1 ENHRY, CDR2 SYGVKD. DNA for the CDR3: TGTGCCATCAGTGAGTCCGGGGGGGTAGGCGGTCAGCCCCAGCATTTT. Its translation is CAISESGGVGGQPQHF.

The genes are TRBV6-1 and TRBJ2-2; D remains unclear. V was pared by 8 bases and J by 11 bases, with 12 bases between. Germline V gene sequence: CDR1 MNHNS, CDR2 SASEGT. CDR3 length: 11 amino acids. CDR3 loop: CASHLLFELFF. CDR3 bases: TGTGCCAGCCATCTACTTTTTGAGCTGTTTTTT.

V is TRBV7-2 and J is TRBJ1-5; D is undetermined. The CDR3 totals 14 residues. V was trimmed by 1 base and J by 2 bases, leaving 6 bases between them. CDR1 is SGHTA, CDR2 FQGNSA, per germline. This CDR3 is CASSLGQGNQPQHF. The CDR3 coding sequence is TGTGCCAGCAGCTTAGGACAAGGCAATCAGCCCCAGCATTTT.

This clone was observed once. The V and J genes are TRBV4-3 and TRBJ2-7; D ambiguous. Germline V gene lookup returns CDR1 LGHNA and CDR2 YSLEER. V gave up 4 bases and J gave up 2 bases, with 12 bases separating them. The CDR3 sequence is 14 residues long. CDR3 nucleotides: TGCGCCAGCAGCCCCGGCACGGTGGCCTACGAGCAGTACTTC. Amino acids: CASSPGTVAYEQYF.

The chain joins TRBV6-1 to TRBJ1-1; no firm D call. CDR1 MNHNS and CDR2 SASEGT come from the germline V gene. With 6 bases removed from V and 0 bases from J, the gap between germline ends came to 8 bases. The CDR3 is 13 residues long. The CDR3: CASSPQLNTEAFF. CDR3 sequence (DNA): TGTGCCAGCAGCCCCCAGCTGAACACTGAAGCTTTCTTT.

The genes are TRBV11-2 and TRBJ1-1, with D uncertain. Germline V lookup: CDR1 SGHAT, CDR2 FQNNGV. This CDR3 has 12 residues. Trimming removed 7 bases from V and 6 bases from J, with 12 bases in between. This CDR3 reads CASTHPGAEAFF. The CDR3 DNA reads TGTGCCAGCACCCACCCCGGGGCTGAAGCTTTCTTT.

Only one count was recorded for this clone. J is TRBJ1-5 and V is TRBV19, with TRBD1 identical over 7 bases. The CDR3 length is 13 residues. Losses at the gene ends were 7 bases for V and 7 bases for J; bases not matched to a gene: 7. The germline gives CDR1 LNHDA, CDR2 SQIVND (reference sequence). CDR3 in DNA: TGTGCCAGTACCCAGGGGGAGAGGCAGCCCCAGCATTTT. Residues: CASTQGERQPQHF.